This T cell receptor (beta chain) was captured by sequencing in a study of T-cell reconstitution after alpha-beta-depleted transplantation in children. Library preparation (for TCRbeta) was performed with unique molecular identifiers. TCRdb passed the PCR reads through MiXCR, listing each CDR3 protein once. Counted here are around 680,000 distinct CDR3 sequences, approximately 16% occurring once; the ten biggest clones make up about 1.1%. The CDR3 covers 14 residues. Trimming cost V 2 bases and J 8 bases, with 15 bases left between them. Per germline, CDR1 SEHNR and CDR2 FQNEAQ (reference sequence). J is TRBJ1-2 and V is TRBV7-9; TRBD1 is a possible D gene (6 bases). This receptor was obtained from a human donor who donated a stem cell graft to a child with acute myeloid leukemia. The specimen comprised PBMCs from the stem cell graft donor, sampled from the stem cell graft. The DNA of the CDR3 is TGTGCCAGCAGCTTAATCTCACAGGGAACAGGCTACACCTTC. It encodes CASSLISQGTGYTF.